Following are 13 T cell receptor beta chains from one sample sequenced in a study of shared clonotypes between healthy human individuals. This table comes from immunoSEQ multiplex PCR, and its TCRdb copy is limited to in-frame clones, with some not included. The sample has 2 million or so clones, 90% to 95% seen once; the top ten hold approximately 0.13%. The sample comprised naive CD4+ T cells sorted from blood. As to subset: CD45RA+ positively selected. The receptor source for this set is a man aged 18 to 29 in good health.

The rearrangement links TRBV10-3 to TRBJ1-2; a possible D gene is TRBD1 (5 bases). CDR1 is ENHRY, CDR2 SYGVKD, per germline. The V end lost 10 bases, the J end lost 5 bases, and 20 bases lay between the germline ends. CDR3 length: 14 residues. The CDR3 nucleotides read TGTGCCACTAATAGACAGTCCTCATTATATGGCTACACCTTC. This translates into CATNRQSSLYGYTF.

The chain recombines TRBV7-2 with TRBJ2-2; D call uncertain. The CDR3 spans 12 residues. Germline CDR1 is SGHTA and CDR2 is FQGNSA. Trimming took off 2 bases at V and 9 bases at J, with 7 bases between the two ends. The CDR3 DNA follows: TGTGCCAGCAGCTTAAGATCCTGGGAGCTGTTTTTT. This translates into CASSLRSWELFF.

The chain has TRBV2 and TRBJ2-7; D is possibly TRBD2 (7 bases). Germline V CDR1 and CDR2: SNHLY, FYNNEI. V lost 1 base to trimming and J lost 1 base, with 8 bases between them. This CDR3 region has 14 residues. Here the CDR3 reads CASSEEGGSYEQYF. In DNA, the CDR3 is TGTGCCAGCAGTGAAGAGGGGGGGTCCTACGAGCAGTACTTC.

The DNA of the CDR3 is TGTGCCAGCAGCCCGGGGACAGGGGGGATCACTGAAGCTTTCTTT. It yields the protein CASSPGTGGITEAFF. The chain has TRBV7-8 and TRBJ1-1; 11 bases are shared with TRBD1. Losses at the gene ends were 5 bases for V and 4 bases for J; bases not matched to a gene: 6. Looked up from germline, CDR1 is SGHVS and CDR2 is FQNEAQ. The CDR3 is 15 amino acids.

The chain's CDR3 is CASSPKLTSGGTDTQYF. CDR3 sequence (DNA): TGTGCCAGCAGCCCAAAACTCACTAGCGGAGGCACAGATACGCAGTATTTT. This chain uses TRBV7-8 with TRBJ2-3, with 8 bases matching TRBD2. Trimming took 5 bases from V and 1 from J; bases not matched to a gene: 11. Germline values: CDR1 SGHVS, CDR2 FQNEAQ. This CDR3 contains 17 residues. The complete variable domain, with remaining parts taken from reference TRBV7-8 and TRBJ2-3, reads GAGVSQSPRYKVAKRGQDVALRCDPISGHVSLFWYQQALGQGPEFLTYFQNEAQLDKSGLPSDRFFAERPEGSVSTLKIQRTQQEDSAVYLCASSPKLTSGGTDTQYFGPGTRLTVL.

The CDR3 is CASSQVRLAGGTDTQYF. In DNA, the CDR3 is TGCGCCAGCAGCCAAGTTAGGCTAGCGGGGGGGACAGATACGCAGTATTTT. The rearrangement links TRBV4-1 to TRBJ2-3; the match to TRBD2 covers 12 bases. The ends lost 1 base at V and 3 bases at J; junction bases unmatched: 5. The germline V gene encodes CDR1 MGHRA and CDR2 YSYEKL. This CDR3 is 17 amino acids long.

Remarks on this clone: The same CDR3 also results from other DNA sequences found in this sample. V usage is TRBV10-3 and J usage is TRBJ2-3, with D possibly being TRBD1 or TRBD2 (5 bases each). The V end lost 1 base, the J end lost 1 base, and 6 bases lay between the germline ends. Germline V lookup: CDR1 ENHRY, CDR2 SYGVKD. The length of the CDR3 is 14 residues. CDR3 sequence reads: CAISELGGTDTQYF. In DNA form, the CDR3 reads TGTGCCATCAGTGAGTTGGGGGGCACAGATACGCAGTATTTT.

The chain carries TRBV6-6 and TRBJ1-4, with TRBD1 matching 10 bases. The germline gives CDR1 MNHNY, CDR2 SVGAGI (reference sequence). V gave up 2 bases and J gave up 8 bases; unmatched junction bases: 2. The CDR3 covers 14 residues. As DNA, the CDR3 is TGTGCCAGCAGTTACCAGGGACAGGGGGAAAAACTGTTTTTT. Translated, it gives CASSYQGQGEKLFF.

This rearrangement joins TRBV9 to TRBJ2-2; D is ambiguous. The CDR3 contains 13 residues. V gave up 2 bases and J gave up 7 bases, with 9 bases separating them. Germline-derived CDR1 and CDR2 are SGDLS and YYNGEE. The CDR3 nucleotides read TGTGCCAGCAGCGTCACAGAGGTCGGGGAGCTGTTTTTT. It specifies CASSVTEVGELFF.

CDR3 in amino acids: CASTHPGDVAGELFF. In nucleotides, the CDR3 is TGTGCCAGTACCCATCCGGGAGATGTTGCCGGGGAGCTGTTTTTT. V is TRBV19 and J is TRBJ2-2; a possible D gene is TRBD2 (6 bases). V lost 7 bases to trimming and J lost 6 bases, with 18 bases between them. This CDR3 is built from 15 residues. The V gene's germline CDR1 is LNHDA and CDR2 SQIVND (reference sequence).

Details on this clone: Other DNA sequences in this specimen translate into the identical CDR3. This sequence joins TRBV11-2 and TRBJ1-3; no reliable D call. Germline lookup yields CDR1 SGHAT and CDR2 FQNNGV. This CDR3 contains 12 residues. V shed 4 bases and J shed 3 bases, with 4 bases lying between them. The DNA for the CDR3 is TGTGCCAGCAGCTCCCTTGGAAACACCATATATTTT. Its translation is CASSSLGNTIYF.

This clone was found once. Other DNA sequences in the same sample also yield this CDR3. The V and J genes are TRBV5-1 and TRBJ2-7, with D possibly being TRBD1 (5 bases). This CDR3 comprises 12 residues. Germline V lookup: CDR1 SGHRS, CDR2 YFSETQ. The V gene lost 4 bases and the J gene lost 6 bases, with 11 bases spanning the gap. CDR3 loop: CASSTQGSEQYF. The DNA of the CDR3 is TGCGCCAGCAGCACGCAGGGTTCCGAGCAGTACTTC.

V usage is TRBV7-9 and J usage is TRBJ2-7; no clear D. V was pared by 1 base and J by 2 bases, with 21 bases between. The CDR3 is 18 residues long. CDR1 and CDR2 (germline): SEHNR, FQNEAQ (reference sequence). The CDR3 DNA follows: TGTGCCAGCAGCTTAGTTGTGTTTAGGCAGGAGAGGACCTACGAGCAGTACTTC. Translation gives CASSLVVFRQERTYEQYF.